This T cell receptor (beta chain) was obtained from a study of blood T cell repertoires in COVID-19. The overall study: Samples taken during acute and convalescent COVID-19 were collected in the United States, Italy and Spain. Sources were T cells, B-cell-depleted T cells, or PBMCs; the material itself was cDNA or gDNA.

Original methodology: Amplified reference gene primers provided the basis for estimating nucleated cell counts. TCRdb's copy holds only in-frame clones and misses some; the assay was immunoSEQ multiplex PCR. The V and J calls and the clone size are those of that table, but D and trimming were determined from the DNA. Of approximately 140,000 clones listed, around nine tenths are singletons. This clone appeared once. The sequencing sample was made of peripheral blood. This clonotype was sampled from a human donor in a cohort sampled during active COVID-19.

Here the CDR3 DNA reads TGTGCCAGCAGGGCTACAGGGGGGGAAGAAAAACTGTTTTTT. It codes for CASRATGGEEKLFF. V gene TRBV6-5 combines with J gene TRBJ1-4; 8 bases map to TRBD1. This CDR3 spans 14 amino acids. The ends lost 6 bases at V and 8 bases at J; junction bases unmatched: 8. The germline CDR1 and CDR2 sequences are MNHEY and SVGAGI.